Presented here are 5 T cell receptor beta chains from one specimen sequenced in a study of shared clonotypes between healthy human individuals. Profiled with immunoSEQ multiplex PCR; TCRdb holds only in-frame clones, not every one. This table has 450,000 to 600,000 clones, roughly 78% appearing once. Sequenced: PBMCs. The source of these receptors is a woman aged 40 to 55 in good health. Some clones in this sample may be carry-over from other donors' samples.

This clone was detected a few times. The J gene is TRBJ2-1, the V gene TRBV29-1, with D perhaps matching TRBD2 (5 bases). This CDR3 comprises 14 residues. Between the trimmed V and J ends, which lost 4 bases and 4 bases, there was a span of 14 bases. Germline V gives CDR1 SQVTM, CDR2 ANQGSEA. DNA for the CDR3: TGCAGCGTTGCTGGGAGCGGAAATTACAATGAGCAGTTCTTC. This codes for CSVAGSGNYNEQFF.

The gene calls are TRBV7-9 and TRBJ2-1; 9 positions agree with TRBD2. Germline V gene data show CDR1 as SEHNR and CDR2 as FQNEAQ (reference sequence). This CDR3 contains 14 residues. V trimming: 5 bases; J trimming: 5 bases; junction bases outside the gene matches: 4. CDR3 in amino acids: CASSNGLANNEQFF. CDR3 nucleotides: TGTGCCAGCAGCAATGGACTAGCGAACAATGAGCAGTTCTTC.

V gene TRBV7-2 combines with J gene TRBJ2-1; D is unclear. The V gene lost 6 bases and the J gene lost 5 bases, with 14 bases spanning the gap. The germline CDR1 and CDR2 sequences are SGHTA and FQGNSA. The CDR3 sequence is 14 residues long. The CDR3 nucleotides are TGTGCCAGCAGACCCGCAGGACCCCACAATGAGCAGTTCTTC. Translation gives CASRPAGPHNEQFF.

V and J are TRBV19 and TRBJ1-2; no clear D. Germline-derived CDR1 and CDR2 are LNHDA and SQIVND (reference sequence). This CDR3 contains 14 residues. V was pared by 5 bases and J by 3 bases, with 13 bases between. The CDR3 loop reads CASSAVDEDYGYTF. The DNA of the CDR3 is TGTGCCAGTAGTGCAGTTGACGAGGACTATGGCTACACCTTC. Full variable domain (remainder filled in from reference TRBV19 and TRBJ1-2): DGGITQSPKYLFRKEGQNVTLSCEQNLNHDAMYWYRQDPGQGLRLIYYSQIVNDFQKGDIAEGYSVSREKKESFPLTVTSAQKNPTAFYLCASSAVDEDYGYTFGSGTRLTVV.

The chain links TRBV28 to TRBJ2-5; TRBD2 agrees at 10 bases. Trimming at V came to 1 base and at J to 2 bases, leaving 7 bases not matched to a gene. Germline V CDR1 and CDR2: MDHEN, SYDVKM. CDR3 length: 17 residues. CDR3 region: CASSLLASGRRQETQYF. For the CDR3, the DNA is TGTGCCAGCAGTTTATTGGCTAGCGGGAGACGGCAAGAGACCCAGTACTTC.